This paragraph covers one TCR beta chain sequence. Clones were sequenced by immunoSEQ multiplex PCR, and TCRdb holds only the in-frame ones, with some missing. The sample contains about 130,000 clones, around nine tenths of which appear only once. This sample was taken from a study of control samples from healthy donors and cancer patients. CDR1 is MDHEN and CDR2 is SYDVKM in the germline V gene. The CDR3 covers 15 residues. V dropped 8 bases and J dropped 6; count of bases not matched to a gene: 11. This chain joins TRBV28 and TRBJ1-1; TRBD1 aligns across 11 bases. What was sequenced was blood. This sequence originates from a man between 18 and 35 years old in good health. The CDR3 DNA follows: TGTGCCAGCTGCTCCGGGACAGGGGGTTCCTCTGAAGCTTTCTTT. Translation gives CASCSGTGGSSEAFF.